The rows below give T cell receptor beta chains drawn from one sample of a study of cytomegalovirus exposure and HLA in healthy donors. Data came from immunoSEQ multiplex PCR; TCRdb stores just in-frame clones and leaves some out. The sample lists 150,000 to 200,000 clones; 80% to 90% were seen once. What was sequenced was PBMCs. These receptors were collected from a woman in her thirties in good health and CMV-seronegative. Each CDR3 is given with its conserved first and last residue. A D gene is named only where the DNA matches it firmly. Not all rows give a size; the values are once, few, many and, for expanded clones, a class.

-	-	TRBV7-8	TRBJ2-7	CASSAGTFSYEQYF	TGTGCCAGCAGCGCCGGGACTTTCTCCTACGAGCAGTACTTC
TRBD1	-	TRBV7-9	TRBJ1-5	CASSSSAVTGVGNQPQHF	TGTGCCAGCAGCTCCAGCGCCGTGACAGGGGTTGGGAATCAGCCCCAGCATTTT
-	-	TRBV30	TRBJ1-4	CAWSVGGSSEKLFF	TGTGCCTGGAGTGTCGGAGGGAGCTCAGAAAAACTGTTTTTT
TRBD2	-	TRBV7-9	TRBJ2-3	CASAPLAMTDTQYF	TGTGCCAGCGCCCCACTAGCGATGACAGATACGCAGTATTTT
TRBD2	-	TRBV11-2	TRBJ2-5	CASSTIAGGRGETQYF	TGTGCCAGCAGCACTATAGCGGGGGGGCGAGGAGAGACCCAGTACTTC
TRBD1	-	TRBV5-6	TRBJ1-2	CASSSGQAQDYGYTF	TGTGCCAGCAGCTCGGGACAGGCCCAGGACTATGGCTACACCTTC
TRBD1	-	TRBV13	TRBJ1-6	CASSRTRDRGDSPLHF	TGTGCCAGCAGCCGAACCAGGGACAGGGGAGATTCACCCCTCCACTTT
-	-	TRBV7-9	TRBJ2-1	CASSPAWDTSYNEQFF	TGTGCCAGCAGCCCCGCCTGGGACACCTCCTACAATGAGCAGTTCTTC
-	few	TRBV18	TRBJ1-5	CASSPLDSPWAQHF	TGTGCCAGCTCACCTCTGGACAGCCCGTGGGCCCAGCATTTT
TRBD2	once	TRBV5-1	TRBJ2-2	CASSLVPGLAGGPGELFF	TGCGCCAGCAGCTTGGTTCCGGGACTAGCGGGGGGGCCCGGGGAGCTGTTTTTT
TRBD1	-	TRBV6-5	TRBJ2-1	CASSYGRGPYNEQFF	TGTGCCAGCAGTTACGGCAGGGGGCCCTACAATGAGCAGTTCTTC
-	-	TRBV5-5	TRBJ2-7	CASSLPGSNEQYF	TGTGCCAGCAGCCTGCCGGGGTCTAACGAGCAGTACTTC
-	-	TRBV7-6	TRBJ1-2	CASSPGRGGRNGYTF	TGTGCCAGCAGCCCCGGACGAGGGGGAAGAAATGGCTACACCTTC
TRBD1	-	TRBV25-1	TRBJ2-7	CASRGDRGSYEQYF	TGTGCCAGCAGGGGGGACAGGGGTTCCTACGAGCAGTACTTC
-	-	TRBV30	TRBJ1-1	CAWSVSTGRAFF	TGTGCCTGGAGTGTAAGTACAGGGCGAGCTTTCTTT
-	-	TRBV5-1	TRBJ2-3	CASRPEVTDTQYF	TGCGCCAGCAGGCCTGAGGTCACAGATACGCAGTATTTT